A selection of T cell receptor beta chains follows, all from one sample in a study of patients and donors after allogeneic stem cell transplantation. One entry per CDR3 protein results from TCRdb running MiXCR on the RT-PCR reads. This table has more than 150,000 distinct CDR3 sequences, approximately 22% appearing once. Sample: blood, either unsorted or a sorted T cell fraction (not recorded which). The origin of the receptors is a human donor who was either an allogeneic HSCT recipient or a stem cell or donor lymphocyte infusion donor (not recorded which). It is not recorded whose cells these are; they may come from a transplant donor. The CDR3 runs from the conserved cysteine through the conserved F or W. A D gene is named only where the DNA matches it firmly. The size of a clone is reported for some rows only, either as once, few or many, or as a class for expanded clones.

J gene: TRBJ1-1; D gene: -; clone size: many; V gene: TRBV5-1; CDR3 protein: CASSWDNSMNTEAFF; CDR3 DNA: TGCGCCAGCAGCTGGGACAATAGCATGAACACTGAAGCTTTCTTT
J gene: TRBJ2-1; D gene: -; clone size: few; V gene: TRBV5-1; CDR3 protein: CASSSVGQGSYNEQFF; CDR3 DNA: TGCGCCAGCAGCTCCGTAGGACAAGGATCCTACAATGAGCAGTTCTTC
J gene: TRBJ1-5; D gene: TRBD1; clone size: few; V gene: TRBV27; CDR3 protein: CASSKVKTGGILSNQPQHF; CDR3 DNA: TGTGCCAGCAGTAAAGTAAAGACAGGGGGGATCCTTAGCAATCAGCCCCAGCATTTT
J gene: TRBJ1-1; D gene: -; clone size: few; V gene: TRBV27; CDR3 protein: CASKMNTEAFF; CDR3 DNA: TGTGCCAGCAAGATGAACACTGAAGCTTTCTTT
J gene: TRBJ1-4; D gene: TRBD1; clone size: -; V gene: TRBV29-1; CDR3 protein: CSVETDRGLGKLFF; CDR3 DNA: TGCAGCGTTGAAACCGACAGGGGGCTAGGTAAACTGTTTTTT
J gene: TRBJ1-2; D gene: TRBD1; clone size: -; V gene: TRBV2; CDR3 protein: CARGQYGYTF; CDR3 DNA: TGTGCCAGGGGACAGTATGGCTACACCTTC
J gene: TRBJ1-2; D gene: -; clone size: few; V gene: TRBV12-3/TRBV12-4; CDR3 protein: CASSPQGGGYTF; CDR3 DNA: TGTGCCAGCAGTCCCCAGGGAGGGGGCTACACCTTC
J gene: TRBJ1-3; D gene: -; clone size: few; V gene: TRBV29-1; CDR3 protein: CSVEDLRRTDSGNTIYF; CDR3 DNA: TGCAGCGTTGAAGATCTTAGGCGGACAGACTCTGGAAACACCATATATTTT
J gene: TRBJ1-1; D gene: TRBD1; clone size: -; V gene: TRBV5-4; CDR3 protein: CASSYTGGNSEAFF; CDR3 DNA: TGTGCCAGCAGCTACACAGGGGGCAACTCTGAAGCTTTCTTT
J gene: TRBJ2-3; D gene: -; clone size: few; V gene: TRBV10-3; CDR3 protein: CAIMYRPADTQYF; CDR3 DNA: TGTGCCATCATGTATAGACCCGCAGATACGCAGTATTTT
J gene: TRBJ2-1; D gene: -; clone size: few; V gene: TRBV6-2/TRBV6-3; CDR3 protein: CASTPQGVYNEQFF; CDR3 DNA: TGTGCCAGCACCCCACAGGGAGTATACAATGAGCAGTTCTTC
J gene: TRBJ2-7; D gene: TRBD1; clone size: -; V gene: TRBV10-3; CDR3 protein: CAISDPRGDRLTYEQYF; CDR3 DNA: TGTGCCATCAGTGATCCCCGCGGGGACAGGTTAACCTACGAGCAGTACTTC
J gene: TRBJ2-7; D gene: TRBD2; clone size: few; V gene: TRBV5-1; CDR3 protein: CASSLELAGDEQYF; CDR3 DNA: TGCGCCAGCAGCTTGGAACTAGCGGGGGACGAGCAGTACTTC
J gene: TRBJ1-2; D gene: -; clone size: -; V gene: TRBV20-1; CDR3 protein: CSAFRGPMQANYGYTF; CDR3 DNA: TGCAGTGCGTTCCGCGGACCGATGCAAGCTAACTATGGCTACACCTTC
J gene: TRBJ1-2; D gene: -; clone size: -; V gene: TRBV7-2; CDR3 protein: CASSLRGPPYGYTF; CDR3 DNA: TGTGCCAGCAGCCTCCGTGGGCCGCCCTATGGCTACACCTTC
J gene: TRBJ2-3; D gene: -; clone size: few; V gene: TRBV5-1; CDR3 protein: CASSPMAGADTQYF; CDR3 DNA: TGCGCCAGCAGCCCGATGGCCGGGGCAGATACGCAGTATTTT
J gene: TRBJ2-4; D gene: -; clone size: -; V gene: TRBV7-6; CDR3 protein: CASSFGGRAKNIQYF; CDR3 DNA: TGTGCCAGCAGCTTTGGGGGCCGGGCCAAAAACATTCAGTACTTC
J gene: TRBJ1-5; D gene: -; clone size: -; V gene: TRBV7-2; CDR3 protein: CASSRSGQNQPQHF; CDR3 DNA: TGTGCCAGCAGCCGATCTGGACAGAATCAGCCCCAGCATTTT
J gene: TRBJ2-1; D gene: TRBD2; clone size: -; V gene: TRBV9; CDR3 protein: CASSVGTSGGYYNEQFF; CDR3 DNA: TGTGCCAGCAGCGTAGGGACTAGCGGGGGGTACTACAATGAGCAGTTCTTC
J gene: TRBJ1-4; D gene: -; clone size: -; V gene: TRBV7-8; CDR3 protein: CASSLRQVHLMKNCFF; CDR3 DNA: -
J gene: TRBJ2-1; D gene: TRBD2; clone size: -; V gene: TRBV6-5; CDR3 protein: CASSPRTSRGGNEQFF; CDR3 DNA: TGTGCCAGCAGCCCCCGGACTAGCCGGGGGGGCAATGAGCAGTTCTTC
J gene: TRBJ2-3; D gene: -; clone size: few; V gene: TRBV5-1; CDR3 protein: CASSLVLTSTDTQYF; CDR3 DNA: TGCGCCAGCAGCTTGGTCCTTACTAGCACAGATACGCAGTATTTT
J gene: TRBJ2-1; D gene: TRBD2; clone size: few; V gene: TRBV18; CDR3 protein: CASSSTQSLLAGNEQFF; CDR3 DNA: TGTGCCAGCTCATCCACCCAGAGTCTACTAGCGGGTAATGAGCAGTTCTTC
J gene: TRBJ2-3; D gene: -; clone size: few; V gene: TRBV4-2; CDR3 protein: CASSQEKSTDTQYF; CDR3 DNA: TGTGCCAGCAGCCAAGAGAAGTCCACAGATACGCAGTATTTT
J gene: TRBJ1-1; D gene: TRBD1; clone size: -; V gene: TRBV5-1; CDR3 protein: CASSIRTGPLGFHTEAFF; CDR3 DNA: TGCGCCAGCAGCATTCGGACAGGCCCCTTAGGATTTCACACTGAAGCTTTCTTT
J gene: TRBJ2-3; D gene: TRBD2; clone size: few; V gene: TRBV20-1; CDR3 protein: CSAERLAERTDTQYF; CDR3 DNA: TGCAGTGCGGAACGACTAGCGGAACGCACAGATACGCAGTATTTT
J gene: TRBJ2-7; D gene: -; clone size: -; V gene: TRBV20-1; CDR3 protein: CSARGKIKGEQYF; CDR3 DNA: TGCAGTGCTAGGGGGAAAATCAAGGGCGAGCAGTACTTC
J gene: TRBJ2-1; D gene: -; clone size: -; V gene: TRBV5-5; CDR3 protein: CASSSAGTNEQFF; CDR3 DNA: TGTGCCAGCAGCTCCGCAGGGACGAATGAGCAGTTCTTC
J gene: TRBJ1-1; D gene: -; clone size: -; V gene: TRBV5-6; CDR3 protein: CASSFPPVNTEAFF; CDR3 DNA: TGTGCCAGCAGCTTCCCACCGGTGAACACTGAAGCTTTCTTT
J gene: TRBJ1-4; D gene: -; clone size: few; V gene: TRBV6-6; CDR3 protein: CASGGLTNEKLFF; CDR3 DNA: TGTGCCAGCGGAGGCTTAACTAATGAAAAACTGTTTTTT
J gene: TRBJ1-1; D gene: -; clone size: -; V gene: TRBV10-2; CDR3 protein: CASSESDRDTEAFF; CDR3 DNA: TGCGCCAGCAGTGAGTCAGACCGGGACACTGAAGCTTTCTTT
J gene: TRBJ1-3; D gene: -; clone size: -; V gene: TRBV6-2/TRBV6-3; CDR3 protein: CASSLDGRRNTIYF; CDR3 DNA: TGTGCCAGCAGTTTAGACGGACGTCGAAACACCATATATTTT
J gene: TRBJ1-1; D gene: TRBD1; clone size: few; V gene: TRBV20-1; CDR3 protein: CSARQQGAANTEAFF; CDR3 DNA: TGCAGTGCTAGACAACAGGGGGCAGCGAACACTGAAGCTTTCTTT
J gene: TRBJ1-6; D gene: TRBD1; clone size: many; V gene: TRBV5-1; CDR3 protein: CASSIDREGHNSPLHF; CDR3 DNA: TGCGCCAGCAGCATCGACAGGGAGGGCCATAATTCACCCCTCCACTTT
J gene: TRBJ1-1; D gene: -; clone size: -; V gene: TRBV6-6; CDR3 protein: CASSYLKKGVLGLSEAFF; CDR3 DNA: TGTGCCAGCAGTTACCTTAAAAAGGGGGTTCTCGGTTTGTCTGAAGCTTTCTTT
J gene: TRBJ2-7; D gene: -; clone size: -; V gene: TRBV12-3/TRBV12-4; CDR3 protein: CASSLAWPEQYF; CDR3 DNA: TGTGCCAGCAGTTTAGCGTGGCCCGAGCAGTACTTC
J gene: TRBJ2-1; D gene: TRBD2; clone size: -; V gene: TRBV11-2; CDR3 protein: CASSFMSSGTGEQFF; CDR3 DNA: TGTGCCAGCAGCTTCATGAGTAGCGGGACTGGTGAGCAGTTCTTC
J gene: TRBJ2-4; D gene: -; clone size: -; V gene: TRBV7-2; CDR3 protein: CASSRFAKNIQYF; CDR3 DNA: TGTGCCAGCAGCCGGTTCGCCAAAAACATTCAGTACTTC
J gene: TRBJ2-5; D gene: -; clone size: -; V gene: TRBV5-1; CDR3 protein: CASGTPGKETQYF; CDR3 DNA: TGCGCCAGCGGCACACCGGGGAAAGAGACCCAGTACTTC
J gene: TRBJ1-2; D gene: TRBD1; clone size: many; V gene: TRBV11-2; CDR3 protein: CASRMTGGDYGYTF; CDR3 DNA: TGTGCCAGCAGAATGACAGGGGGTGACTATGGCTACACCTTC
J gene: TRBJ1-1; D gene: -; clone size: many; V gene: TRBV6-6; CDR3 protein: CASSVRGNTEAFF; CDR3 DNA: TGTGCCAGCAGCGTCAGGGGAAACACTGAAGCTTTCTTT
J gene: TRBJ2-2; D gene: TRBD1; clone size: many; V gene: TRBV7-8; CDR3 protein: CASSFLSGTGLTGELFF; CDR3 DNA: TGTGCCAGCAGCTTCCTTTCCGGGACAGGGTTGACCGGGGAGCTGTTTTTT
J gene: TRBJ2-2; D gene: -; clone size: -; V gene: TRBV7-8; CDR3 protein: CASSLVMPGELFF; CDR3 DNA: TGTGCCAGCAGCTTAGTAATGCCCGGGGAGCTGTTTTTT
J gene: TRBJ2-3; D gene: -; clone size: -; V gene: TRBV9; CDR3 protein: CASSVDWTDSTDTQYF; CDR3 DNA: TGTGCCAGCAGCGTCGACTGGACGGATAGCACAGATACGCAGTATTTT
J gene: TRBJ2-7; D gene: -; clone size: -; V gene: TRBV30; CDR3 protein: CACRGQLNAYEQYF; CDR3 DNA: TGTGCCTGCCGAGGACAGCTGAACGCCTACGAGCAGTACTTC
J gene: TRBJ1-1; D gene: -; clone size: -; V gene: TRBV24-1; CDR3 protein: CATSDPGTSSGVGAFF; CDR3 DNA: TGTGCCACCAGTGACCCCGGGACCTCTTCCGGAGTTGGAGCTTTCTTT
J gene: TRBJ1-5; D gene: -; clone size: few; V gene: TRBV6-2/TRBV6-3; CDR3 protein: CASRTLRQGRNQPQHF; CDR3 DNA: TGTGCCAGCAGAACTCTACGACAAGGCAGGAATCAGCCCCAGCATTTT
J gene: TRBJ1-2; D gene: -; clone size: few; V gene: TRBV29-1; CDR3 protein: CSGEGLLGYTF; CDR3 DNA: TGCAGCGGTGAAGGTCTCCTAGGCTACACCTTC
J gene: TRBJ1-1; D gene: -; clone size: -; V gene: TRBV20-1; CDR3 protein: CSAEFIWTVRPEAFF; CDR3 DNA: TGCAGTGCTGAATTTATCTGGACAGTTCGCCCTGAAGCTTTCTTT
J gene: TRBJ1-5; D gene: -; clone size: many; V gene: TRBV27; CDR3 protein: CASSFGHPRDQPQHF; CDR3 DNA: TGTGCCAGCAGTTTCGGACACCCTAGGGATCAGCCCCAGCATTTT
J gene: TRBJ1-2; D gene: -; clone size: -; V gene: TRBV20-1; CDR3 protein: CSANKGGGASPEGYTF; CDR3 DNA: TGCAGTGCTAATAAGGGCGGCGGAGCTTCCCCGGAGGGCTACACCTTC
J gene: TRBJ2-7; D gene: -; clone size: -; V gene: TRBV29-1; CDR3 protein: CSVIRNQGYEQYF; CDR3 DNA: TGCAGCGTTATACGAAACCAGGGCTACGAGCAGTACTTC